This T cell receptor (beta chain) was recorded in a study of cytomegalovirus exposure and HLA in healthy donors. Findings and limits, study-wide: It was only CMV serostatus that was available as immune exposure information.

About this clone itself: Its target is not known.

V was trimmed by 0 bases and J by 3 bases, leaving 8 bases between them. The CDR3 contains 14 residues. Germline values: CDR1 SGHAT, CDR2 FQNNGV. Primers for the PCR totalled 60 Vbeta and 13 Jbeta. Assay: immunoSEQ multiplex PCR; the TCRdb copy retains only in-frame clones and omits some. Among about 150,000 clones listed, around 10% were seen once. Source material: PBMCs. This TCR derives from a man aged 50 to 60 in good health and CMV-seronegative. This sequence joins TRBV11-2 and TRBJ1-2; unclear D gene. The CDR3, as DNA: TGTGCCAGCAGCTTAGATTTCACATACTATGGCTACACCTTC. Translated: CASSLDFTYYGYTF.